This is a list of T cell receptor beta chains from one sample in a study of blood T cell repertoires in COVID-19. Sequenced by immunoSEQ multiplex PCR; TCRdb stores in-frame clones only, minus some. This sample has about 87,000 clones, with around 86% found just once. The sample was peripheral blood. These receptors came from a middle-aged man with acute or convalescent COVID-19. Both conserved end residues are part of each CDR3. The D gene is left open where the match is weak. The size entry is marked missing in some rows and otherwise reads once, few, many or a size class.

TRBD1	NA	TRBV29-1	TRBJ1-2	TGCAGCGCCGATAGGACAGGTTCCGATGGCTACACCTTC	CSADRTGSDGYTF
TRBD1	NA	TRBV27	TRBJ1-5	TGTGCCAGCAGTTTTAGCTTCCCAGGGGGAGGCAATCAGCCCCAGCATTTT	CASSFSFPGGGNQPQHF
NA	NA	TRBV21-1	TRBJ1-5	TGTGCCAGCAGCAATGACACATCATATAGCAATCAGCCCCAGCATTTT	CASSNDTSYSNQPQHF
TRBD1	NA	TRBV5-5	TRBJ2-3	TGTGCCAGCAGCTTGGGAACAGGGGTAGATACGCAGTATTTT	CASSLGTGVDTQYF
NA	NA	TRBV6-2/TRBV6-3	TRBJ2-7	TGTGCCAGCAGTTACTCGAGTAGCTCGGACGAGCAGTACTTC	CASSYSSSSDEQYF
NA	NA	TRBV21-1	TRBJ1-1	TGTGCCAGCAAACACAGGGAAGGAAGCACTGAAGCTTTCTTT	CASKHREGSTEAFF
TRBD1	once	TRBV5-1	TRBJ2-4	TGCGCCAGCAGCTTGGAGACAGGGCGGAATAAAAACATTCAGTACTTC	CASSLETGRNKNIQYF
TRBD1	NA	TRBV7-2	TRBJ2-2	TGTGCCTTGGACAGGGGGCATAGCACCGGGGAGCTGTTTTTT	CALDRGHSTGELFF
TRBD1	NA	TRBV19	TRBJ2-7	TGTGCCAGTAGTATCCTAGGGGGCAGCTACGAGCAGTACTTC	CASSILGGSYEQYF
TRBD2	NA	TRBV6-5	TRBJ2-5	TGTGCCAGCAGTTACTCGACGACGGGAGGGGAGACCCAGTACTTC	CASSYSTTGGETQYF
NA	once	TRBV7-9	TRBJ2-2	TGTGCCAGCAGCTTAGCTGCGCCGGGGAGCACCGGGGAGCTGTTTTTT	CASSLAAPGSTGELFF